The subject of this entry is one T cell receptor (beta chain). No antigen is known for it. Within one base of it there is no much larger clone, and no base qualities were kept. The data were obtained in a study of PD-L1 blockade in urothelial cancer (dated by TCRdb to the late 2010s). Some background on the complete study: All patients started therapy around 2014 and received atezolizumab 1,200 mg intravenously every 3 weeks. About 85% of the 29 patients were males with bladder-origin urothelial cancer, and about 65% of the roughly 30 reported a prior smoking history. An ECOG performance status of 0 or 1 was recorded for the patients, and 0 to 3 prior chemotherapy regimens had been received by the patients. Blood samples were analyzed at 3 weeks after treatment start (second dose) and at 6 weeks after treatment start. Blood samples yielded a median of approximately 150,000 T cells and 65,000 to 95,000 unique TCRs, with median clonality roughly 0.085. The study, an exploratory multi-omic analysis, examined somatic, immune and clinical correlates of response to PD-L1 blockade with atezolizumab in urothelial cancer. Pretreatment tumor samples, along with matched peripheral blood collected serially before and after atezolizumab treatment, underwent TCR sequencing. Durable clinical benefit was defined as a progression-free survival longer than 6 months, and TCR features were additionally tested against progression-free survival and overall survival. Whole exome sequencing and RNA sequencing of pretreatment tumors were performed alongside TCR sequencing in the same patients. Durable clinical benefit was achieved by nine patients but not by the remaining 20. Pretreatment blood TCR-seq was available for about 28 patients, at least one posttreatment blood collection was obtained for around 25 patients, and tumor TCR-seq was available for around 25 patients. Overall results and qualifications from the work: Improved progression-free and overall survival was found to be associated with pretreatment peripheral blood TCR clonality below the median. Among patients with durable benefit, tumor-associated TCR clones showed greater expansion in peripheral blood 3 weeks after treatment started (n = 22, p = 0.022). Small sample size (n of about 30) and many exploratory analyses mean the results are intended to be hypothesis-generating.

From cysteine to phenylalanine, the CDR3 is 13 amino acids long. Only the CDR3 part of the read is kept: 39 bases, read in frame from the first base. According to the germline V gene (reference sequence), CDR1 reads MNHEY and CDR2 reads SMNVEV. V lost 2 bases and J lost 9 bases, and the count of bases not matched to a germline gene is 4. The cohort comprised fewer than 35 patients with locally advanced or metastatic urothelial carcinoma treated at Memorial Sloan Kettering on a trial protocol. Peripheral blood mononuclear cells were collected pretreatment and during treatment, with between 1 and 8 total time points per patient. The Qiagen DNeasy Blood extraction kit was used to purify genomic DNA from total PBMCs and tumor samples. Collected pretreatment and during treatment, PBMCs were isolated and stored as previously described. Each PCR received spiked-in synthetic TCR analog templates so that absolute template abundance could be estimated from read counts. The immunoSEQ assay used bias-controlled V and J gene primers to amplify TCRbeta CDR3 regions from genomic DNA. Sequencing of rearranged TCRbeta segments was performed at approximately 20X coverage. Per the source publication's procedure: Clustering was used to correct sequencing errors, and CDR3s were annotated against IMGT so that V, D and J genes could be assigned. Downstream analyses used only productive TCRbeta rearrangements, leaving out any out-of-frame or stop-codon sequences. To compute clonality, Shannon entropy was normalized by the log of the number of unique productive sequences and then subtracted from one. Clones differing between time points or between blood and tumor were identified using Fisher's exact test with Benjamini-Hochberg correction, with an adjusted p below 0.01 applied as the threshold. TCRdb obtained this table from immuneACCESS and retained in-frame rearrangements with V and J assigned. These tables miss some clones; where compared with another copy, unresolved V genes account for less than half of the shortfall, and the remainder is unexplained. The DNA was the basis for D and trimming; V, J and clone size are from that table. The sample records 13,000 to 15,000 clones, more than 75% of which are singletons. The biggest ten clones account for 15% of the sample.

The source is an older man with urothelial cancer. This material consisted of PBMCs, taken around atezolizumab (anti-PD-L1) treatment. Here the chain combines TRBV27 and TRBJ1-1; a stretch of 9 junction bases matches TRBD1. Here the CDR3 is given as CASSLRTGVQAFF. In nucleotides, the sequence is TGTGCCAGCAGTTTAAGGACAGGGGTTCAAGCTTTCTTT.